This TCR beta chain was identified during a study of Ad26.COV2.S vaccination and SARS-CoV-2 variants. Study background: Ad26.COV2.S arm of COV1001 included the donor.

The sample's treatment: 19 received Ad26.COV2.S at low or high dose, single or two shots; 5 received placebo; per-sample allocation not given. Following the first vaccine or placebo injection, samples were taken on day 63. Libraries were prepared by immunoSEQ multiplex PCR; TCRdb keeps only in-frame clonotypes and omits some of them. The sample yields about 350,000 clones, about 89% seen once. The source is a person between 18 and 59 years old who received the Ad26.COV2.S COVID-19 vaccine or a placebo. This sample comprised peripheral blood, obtained in a trial of Ad26.COV2.S vaccine versus placebo.

This CDR3 reads CASSVTVGGNYGYTF. CDR3 nucleotide sequence: TGTGCCAGCAGCGTAACGGTTGGAGGGAACTATGGCTACACCTTC. The chain employs TRBV9 and TRBJ1-2; no definite D call. The ends were cut back, 1 base at V and 2 bases at J, with 12 bases in the middle. This CDR3 is built from 15 residues. The germline CDR1 and CDR2 sequences are SGDLS and YYNGEE.